This TCR beta chain was retrieved from a study of T cells in Graves' hyperthyroidism and ophthalmopathy. The study's findings and limits: Model predictions of ophthalmopathy came a median roughly 6.4 months before onset. Researchers found most expanded thyroid clonotypes above 0.001 in blood as well.

Germline V gene lookup returns CDR1 SGHAT and CDR2 FQNNGV. This CDR3 is built from 16 residues. V was pared by 0 bases and J by 0 bases, with 8 bases between. RNA transcripts were the template for amplifying TCR beta CDR3 regions. The HTBI primer set was used in a first-round RT-PCR of the TCR CDR3. TCRdb analysed the multiplex PCR reads with MiXCR anew, one entry per CDR3 protein. The sample has around 620,000 distinct CDR3 sequences; 46% are singletons. This clonotype was picked up many times. Its antigen is undetermined. The TCR comes from an adult woman with Graves' disease, either hyperthyroidism or ophthalmopathy (not recorded which). Material for sequencing was peripheral blood or thyroid tissue (not recorded which). The genes are TRBV11-2 and TRBJ2-2; D not resolved. CDR3 nucleotide sequence: TGTGCCAGCAGCTTAGATTTGGGCACGAACACCGGGGAGCTGTTTTTT. It translates to CASSLDLGTNTGELFF.